The next 21 T cell receptor beta chains were all read from a single sample in a study of Ad26.COV2.S vaccination and SARS-CoV-2 variants (dated by TCRdb to the early 2020s). The treatment or condition label on this specimen signifies: around 19 received Ad26.COV2.S at low or high dose, single or two shots; about 5 received placebo; per-sample allocation not given. For vaccine and placebo recipients, the sequenced repertoires came from samples collected on day 63 after the first injection. The library relied on the immunoSEQ multiplex PCR assay. Imported from immuneACCESS, the table was reduced by TCRdb to in-frame sequences with V and J called. These copies leave out some clones; in studies compared against another copy, an unresolved V gene accounts for under half, and the cause of the remainder is not known. Counted in this sample were about 450,000 clones; 85% to 90% of them appeared once. About 2.4% of the sample is taken by the ten largest.

This specimen consisted of peripheral blood, obtained in a trial of Ad26.COV2.S vaccine versus placebo. These receptors were obtained from a person aged 18 to 59 who received the Ad26.COV2.S COVID-19 vaccine or a placebo.

V gene TRBV27 combines with J gene TRBJ1-2; perhaps TRBD1 as D (5 bases). This CDR3 is built from 13 residues. Trimming cost V 8 bases and J 7 bases, with 17 bases left between them. Germline CDR1 MNHEY, CDR2 SMNVEV (reference sequence). CDR3: CASGSRETRGYTF. The CDR3 nucleotides read TGTGCCAGCGGGAGCAGGGAAACTCGTGGCTACACCTTC.

The rearrangement joins TRBV3-1 (or the pseudogene TRBV3-2) to TRBJ1-1; D gene unclear. V shed 4 bases and J shed 5 bases, with 14 bases lying between them. CDR1 and CDR2 from the germline V gene are LGHDT and YNNKEL (reference sequence). CDR3 size: 14 residues. The DNA for the CDR3 is TGTGCCAGCAGCCTTATGGACCTGGGGACTGAAGCTTTCTTT. This gives the protein CASSLMDLGTEAFF.

The V and J genes are TRBV5-1 and TRBJ2-3; 8 bases fit TRBD2. This CDR3 region has 16 residues. Trimming at V came to 2 bases and at J to 3 bases, leaving 8 bases not matched to a gene. CDR1 SGHRS and CDR2 YFSETQ come from the germline V gene. CDR3 in amino acids: CASSLRASGLTDTQYF. The CDR3 DNA reads TGCGCCAGCAGCTTAAGGGCTAGCGGGTTAACAGATACGCAGTATTTT. Complete variable domain (other parts from reference TRBV5-1 and TRBJ2-3): KAGVTQTPRYLIKTRGQQVTLSCSPISGHRSVSWYQQTPGQGLQFLFEYFSETQRNKGNFPGRFSGRQFSNSRSEMNVSTLELGDSALYLCASSLRASGLTDTQYFGPGTRLTVL.

The rearrangement joins TRBV7-2 to TRBJ2-3; D is perhaps TRBD1 (7 bases). The CDR3 runs to 15 residues. Deletions cut 5 bases from V and 5 bases from J, with 17 bases between. Germline V gene lookup returns CDR1 SGHTA and CDR2 FQGNSA. This CDR3 reads CASSPSQGGIDTQYF. The CDR3 DNA follows: TGTGCCAGCAGCCCCTCTCAGGGGGGCATAGATACGCAGTATTTT.

The chain carries TRBV4-3 and TRBJ1-1, with D maybe TRBD1 (5 bases). This CDR3 region has 14 residues. From germline, CDR1 is LGHNA and CDR2 YSLEER. V was cut by 6 bases and J by 2 bases, with 13 bases left in between. CDR3 nucleotide sequence: TGCGCCAGCAGACTTGGGACTATTAACACTGAAGCTTTCTTT. Protein product: CASRLGTINTEAFF.

The gene calls are TRBV4-3 and TRBJ2-2, with D maybe TRBD2 (6 bases). CDR3 size: 17 residues. V shed 6 bases and J shed 0 bases, with 17 bases lying between them. Germline V gene sequence: CDR1 LGHNA, CDR2 YSLEER. CDR3 sequence (DNA): TGCGCCAGCAGTCGGGGGATGCAGGGCGCGAACACCGGGGAGCTGTTTTTT. Translation gives CASSRGMQGANTGELFF.

This clone was seen just once. V gene TRBV6-2 or TRBV6-3 combines with J gene TRBJ2-1; tentative D call: TRBD2 (6 bases). CDR3 length: 15 amino acids. The germline V and J ends were trimmed by 2 bases and 7 bases, with 15 bases remaining between them. Per the germline V gene, CDR1 is MNHEY and CDR2 is SVGEGT. The CDR3 DNA sequence: TGTGCCAGCAGTTACAGGAGGGCCGTGGGGAATGAGCAGTTCTTC. Protein sequence: CASSYRRAVGNEQFF.

The chain links TRBV7-9 to TRBJ2-3; TRBD2 aligns across 8 bases. The ends lost 5 bases at V and 5 bases at J; junction bases unmatched: 3. The length of the CDR3 is 13 residues. Germline V CDR1 and CDR2: SEHNR, FQNEAQ (reference sequence). The CDR3 loop reads CASSPGGGDTQYF. As DNA, the CDR3 is TGTGCCAGCAGCCCCGGGGGGGGAGATACGCAGTATTTT.

This chain's CDR3 is CASSFDGENYGYTF. CDR3 nucleotides: TGCGCCAGCAGCTTCGACGGGGAAAACTATGGCTACACCTTC. The chain is built from TRBV5-1 and TRBJ1-2; the D is unclear. The V and J ends lost 2 bases and 2 bases respectively, with 10 bases between them. The CDR3 spans 14 residues. CDR1 and CDR2 (germline): SGHRS, YFSETQ. The full variable domain, rest sourced from reference TRBV5-1 and TRBJ1-2, is KAGVTQTPRYLIKTRGQQVTLSCSPISGHRSVSWYQQTPGQGLQFLFEYFSETQRNKGNFPGRFSGRQFSNSRSEMNVSTLELGDSALYLCASSFDGENYGYTFGSGTRLTVV.

The chain employs TRBV6-2 or TRBV6-3 and TRBJ2-1, with 7 bases that match TRBD2. The germline CDR1 and CDR2 sequences are MNHEY and SVGEGT. The CDR3 totals 14 residues. Germline trimming cut 0 bases from V and 8 bases from J; bases unmatched to any gene: 4. The CDR3 spells CASSYSSREDEQFF. CDR3 nucleotides: TGTGCCAGCAGTTACTCGTCCCGGGAGGATGAGCAGTTCTTC.

The rearrangement joins TRBV7-2 to TRBJ2-5; a weak D match, TRBD2 (5 bases). Trimming removed 4 bases at V and 4 bases at J, with 16 bases between. Germline loops: CDR1 SGHTA, CDR2 FQGNSA. This CDR3 is built from 15 residues. The CDR3: CASSWAGTGIETQYF. As DNA, the CDR3 is TGTGCCAGCAGCTGGGCGGGCACTGGGATAGAGACCCAGTACTTC.

For this clone: Other DNA sequences within the sample encode an identical CDR3. The chain carries TRBV4-2 and TRBJ2-1; 8 bases map to TRBD1. The germline gives CDR1 LGHNA, CDR2 YNFKEQ. The CDR3 is 16 residues long. J lost 1 base, V lost 1 base, and 3 bases had no gene match. The chain's CDR3 is CASSQGTGRSYNEQFF. CDR3 DNA sequence: TGTGCCAGCAGCCAAGGGACAGGGCGATCCTACAATGAGCAGTTCTTC.

This clone has a handful of counts. The chain carries TRBV5-8 and TRBJ2-2, with D possibly TRBD1 on 6 matching bases. The CDR3 has 13 residues. Germline CDR1 reads SGHTS; CDR2 reads YDEGEE. V gave up 4 bases and J gave up 5 bases, with 9 bases separating them. CDR3 bases: TGTGCCAGCAGCACAGGGTGGACCGGGGAGCTGTTTTTT. Translating gives CASSTGWTGELFF.

The chain recombines TRBV3-1 (or the pseudogene TRBV3-2) with TRBJ2-1, with TRBD2 as a possible D gene (5 bases). Germline loops: CDR1 LGHDT, CDR2 YNNKEL (reference sequence). CDR3 length equals 20 residues. V lost 3 bases and J lost 4, with 28 bases in between. The CDR3 coding sequence is TGTGCCAGCAGCCACCCATCCGATGTTGAGGGAAACGAACTGTACAATGAGCAGTTCTTC. It codes for CASSHPSDVEGNELYNEQFF.

The rearrangement links TRBV5-1 to TRBJ1-4; D possibly corresponds to TRBD1 (5 bases). Trimming cost V 0 bases and J 7 bases, with 13 bases left between them. The germline V gene has CDR1 SGHRS and CDR2 YFSETQ. This CDR3 comprises 15 residues. The CDR3: CASSLEGQGSEKLFF. For the CDR3, the DNA is TGCGCCAGCAGCTTGGAGGGTCAGGGTTCTGAAAAACTGTTTTTT. The full variable domain, completed using reference TRBV5-1 and TRBJ1-4, is KAGVTQTPRYLIKTRGQQVTLSCSPISGHRSVSWYQQTPGQGLQFLFEYFSETQRNKGNFPGRFSGRQFSNSRSEMNVSTLELGDSALYLCASSLEGQGSEKLFFGSGTQLSVL.

The chain couples TRBV6-5 to TRBJ2-2, with D possibly TRBD2 on 6 matching bases. Per germline, CDR1 MNHEY and CDR2 SVGAGI. The CDR3 covers 15 residues. The V end lost 6 bases, the J end lost 0 bases, and 11 bases lay between the germline ends. Written as DNA, the CDR3 is TGTGCCAGCAGACGGGGAGGCCCGAACACCGGGGAGCTGTTTTTT. Translating gives CASRRGGPNTGELFF.

This rearrangement joins TRBV6-5 to TRBJ1-1; D not resolved. Trimming left V 0 bases short and J 5 bases short, with 16 bases between. The germline CDR1 and CDR2 sequences are MNHEY and SVGAGI. CDR3 size: 16 residues. Written as DNA, the CDR3 is TGTGCCAGCAGTTACTCGAAAGAAGGTCTTAGGACTGAAGCTTTCTTT. Its protein product is CASSYSKEGLRTEAFF.

CDR3 in amino acids: CASMAGGKRGGPETQYF. CDR3 in DNA: TGTGCCAGCATGGCAGGGGGCAAGCGGGGGGGCCCGGAGACCCAGTACTTC. This chain links TRBV28 with TRBJ2-5; 10 bases match TRBD2. CDR3 length: 17 amino acids. The J segment lost 5 bases and the V segment lost 7 bases, leaving 16 bases of the junction unmatched. Per germline, CDR1 MDHEN and CDR2 SYDVKM.

This clone was seen just once. The V gene is TRBV4-2, the J gene TRBJ2-1; 9 nucleotides line up with TRBD2. From germline, CDR1 is LGHNA and CDR2 YNFKEQ. This CDR3 contains 18 residues. J was trimmed by 8 bases and V by 0 bases; bases with no gene match: 14. The CDR3 DNA follows: TGTGCCAGCAGCCAAGATCCCCCCCAGGGACTAGCTCCGGATGAGCAGTTCTTC. Amino acids: CASSQDPPQGLAPDEQFF.

V and J are TRBV6-1 and TRBJ2-3; D is ambiguous. Trimming stripped 2 bases from V and 2 bases from J, with 17 bases between. Germline assignment: CDR1 MNHNS and CDR2 SASEGT. The CDR3 is made up of 17 amino acids. The CDR3: CASSEIGPPTLTDTQYF. The CDR3 nucleotides read TGTGCCAGCAGTGAAATCGGGCCCCCAACACTCACAGATACGCAGTATTTT.

The rearrangement links TRBV5-4 to TRBJ2-1, with unresolved D. Trimming stripped 0 bases from V and 3 bases from J, with 13 bases between. Germline V gene lookup returns CDR1 SGHNT and CDR2 YYREEE (reference sequence). The CDR3 contains 16 residues. CDR3 in amino acids: CASSLAVSSYYNEQFF. The CDR3 DNA follows: TGTGCCAGCAGCTTGGCGGTCAGCTCCTACTACAATGAGCAGTTCTTC.